This passage covers 28 T cell receptor beta chains from one sample sequenced in a study of T-cell reconstitution after alpha-beta-depleted transplantation in children. The authors prepared the TCRbeta library with unique molecular identifiers. A single record per CDR3 protein comes from TCRdb applying MiXCR to the PCR reads. The repertoire includes some 75,000 distinct CDR3 sequences, around 7.9% of them detected once, and approximately 2.4% sits in the top ten. Sequenced material: PBMCs from the stem cell graft donor, taken from the stem cell graft. These receptor sequences come from a human donor who donated a stem cell graft to a child with acute lymphoblastic leukemia.

This clonotype was seen repeatedly, ten times or more. V is TRBV25-1 and J is TRBJ2-1; either TRBD1 or TRBD2 may fit D (5 bases each). This CDR3 spans 14 amino acids. Deletions cut 1 base from V and 5 bases from J, with 9 bases between. Germline assignment: CDR1 MGHDK and CDR2 SYGVNS. The CDR3 loop reads CASSEWGRNNEQFF. DNA of the CDR3: TGTGCCAGCAGTGAATGGGGACGGAACAATGAGCAGTTCTTC. Full variable domain (rest looked up from reference TRBV25-1 and TRBJ2-1): EADIYQTPRYLVIGTGKKITLECSQTMGHDKMYWYQQDPGMELHLIHYSYGVNSTEKGDLSSESTVSRIRTEHFPLTLESARPSHTSQYLCASSEWGRNNEQFFGPGTRLTVL.

This chain connects TRBV18 to TRBJ1-2; D remains unclear. The V gene's germline CDR1 is KGHSH and CDR2 LQKENI. V was pared by 2 bases and J by 2 bases, with 6 bases between. The CDR3 covers 13 residues. DNA of the CDR3: TGTGCCAGCTCACCAGAGGGAAACTATGGCTACACCTTC. Translating it yields CASSPEGNYGYTF. Based on the CDR3 plus reference TRBV18 and TRBJ1-2, the full variable domain is NAGVMQNPRHLVRRRGQEARLRCSPMKGHSHVYWYRQLPEEGLKFMVYLQKENIIDESGMPKERFSAEFPKEGPSILRIQQVVRGDSAAYFCASSPEGNYGYTFGSGTRLTVV.

V usage is TRBV5-8 and J usage is TRBJ1-2; possible D gene TRBD1, 5 bases. The germline CDR1 and CDR2 sequences are SGHTS and YDEGEE. The CDR3 extends over 18 amino acids. V gave up 2 bases and J gave up 0 bases, with 20 bases separating them. The CDR3 sequence: CASSFSRRFRDSNYGYTF. The CDR3 DNA sequence: TGTGCCAGCAGCTTCTCCCGACGATTCAGGGATTCTAACTATGGCTACACCTTC.

The table lists this clonotype with many counts. The chain couples TRBV12-3 or TRBV12-4 to TRBJ1-2; 7 bases agree with TRBD1. The CDR3 length is 13 residues. V was pared by 7 bases and J by 4 bases, with 6 bases of the junction left unmatched. CDR3 in DNA: TGTGCCAGCAACCTCGCAGGGGGCTATGGCTACACCTTC. The encoded protein is CASNLAGGYGYTF.

This chain joins TRBV4-3 and TRBJ1-1, with D uncertain. The germline V gene encodes CDR1 LGHNA and CDR2 YSLEER. There are 12 residues in the CDR3. The germline V and J ends were trimmed by 1 base and 4 bases, with 4 bases remaining between them. CDR3 nucleotide sequence: TGCGCCAGCAGCCAAGCCCGCACTGAAGCTTTCTTT. Protein product: CASSQARTEAFF.

This CDR3 reads CASSRPGGRGYTF. CDR3 in DNA: TGTGCCAGCAGCCGACCGGGGGGGAGGGGCTACACCTTC. The genes are TRBV12-3 or TRBV12-4 and TRBJ1-2; weak D call: TRBD1 (5 bases). Trimming shortened V by 6 bases and J by 8 bases, and 16 bases separated the two germline ends. The CDR3 covers 13 residues.

This clonotype was counted at least ten times. This chain connects TRBV7-2 to TRBJ2-5; TRBD1 matches 7 bases. V lost 4 bases to trimming and J lost 1 base; unmatched junction nucleotides: 9. The CDR3 consists of 16 residues. The germline CDR1 and CDR2 sequences are SGHTA and FQGNSA. CDR3 in DNA: TGTGCCAGCAGCTCATCGGGACAGAATATCCAAGAGACCCAGTACTTC. Its translation is CASSSSGQNIQETQYF. Filled out from reference TRBV7-2 and TRBJ2-5, the complete variable domain reads GAGVSQSPSNKVTEKGKDVELRCDPISGHTALYWYRQSLGQGLEFLIYFQGNSAPDKSGLPSDRFSAERTGGSVSTLTIQRTQQEDSAVYLCASSSSGQNIQETQYFGPGTRLLVL.

This sequence joins TRBV7-2 and TRBJ2-3; TRBD1 matches 12 bases. In germline, CDR1 is SGHTA, CDR2 FQGNSA. V dropped 5 bases and J dropped 2; count of bases not matched to a gene: 2. The CDR3 runs to 15 residues. CDR3 in DNA: TGTGCCAGCAGCCTGGGACAGGGGGCCACAGATACGCAGTATTTT. It yields the protein CASSLGQGATDTQYF.

Many counts were recorded for this clonotype. The germline gene is not matched at one end of the junction; a read error may be the cause. The chain couples TRBV20-1 to TRBJ2-7; D is possibly TRBD1 (5 bases). The germline CDR1 and CDR2 sequences are DFQATT and SNEGSKA (reference sequence). The CDR3 spans 14 residues. CDR3 in amino acids: CSARDERGGYGQYF. CDR3 nucleotide sequence: TGCAGTGCTAGAGATGAAAGGGGTGGGTACGGGCAGTACTTC.

This clonotype has at least ten counts. The chain joins TRBV6-5 to TRBJ1-2; D may be TRBD1 (6 bases). CDR3 length equals 16 residues. Germline CDR1 MNHEY, CDR2 SVGAGI. V was clipped by 1 base and J by 6 bases, with 18 bases between them. This CDR3 reads CASSYFGRGGLDGYTF. The CDR3 nucleotides are TGTGCCAGCAGTTACTTCGGGAGGGGGGGCCTCGATGGCTACACCTTC.

The CDR3 region is CASKFPRTSGILGELFF. Here the CDR3 DNA reads TGTGCCAGCAAATTCCCCCGGACTAGCGGGATTCTCGGGGAGCTGTTTTTT. J is TRBJ2-2 and V is TRBV6-1, with 12 bases lining up with TRBD2. Germline lookup yields CDR1 MNHNS and CDR2 SASEGT. V shed 7 bases and J 7 bases; nucleotides not matched to a gene: 13. The length of the CDR3 is 17 residues.

The rearrangement joins TRBV12-3 or TRBV12-4 to TRBJ1-2, with D unresolved. Between the trimmed V and J ends, which lost 2 bases and 2 bases, there was a span of 3 bases. The CDR3 spans 12 residues. This CDR3 reads CASSLINYGYTF. The CDR3 DNA is TGTGCCAGCAGTTTAATAAACTATGGCTACACCTTC.

The chain is built from TRBV20-1 and TRBJ2-3; D gene unclear. The CDR3 has 13 residues. Trimming shortened V by 5 bases and J by 1 base, and 10 bases separated the two germline ends. Germline CDR1 is DFQATT and CDR2 is SNEGSKA (reference sequence). CDR3 DNA sequence: TGCAGTGCTGCCGGACCTCGCACAGATACGCAGTATTTT. Translation gives CSAAGPRTDTQYF.

This clonotype was counted ten times or more. This chain connects TRBV2 to TRBJ2-7; TRBD1 might be the D (6 bases). Germline CDR1 and CDR2: SNHLY and FYNNEI. The CDR3 runs 13 residues. Between the trimmed V and J ends, which lost 7 bases and 0 bases, there was a span of 10 bases. The CDR3 sequence is CASNNRDSYEQYF. The CDR3, as DNA: TGTGCCAGCAATAACAGGGACTCCTACGAGCAGTACTTC.

This clonotype was found many times. The V call is TRBV4-3, the J call TRBJ1-1; possibly TRBD1 for D (5 bases). CDR1 is LGHNA and CDR2 is YSLEER in the germline V gene. The length of the CDR3 is 14 residues. Between the trimmed V and J ends, which lost 0 bases and 8 bases, there was a span of 13 bases. The CDR3 here is CASSQEGVRSEAFF. CDR3 nucleotides: TGCGCCAGCAGCCAAGAAGGGGTAAGGTCCGAAGCTTTCTTT.

This clonotype was counted ten times or more. This chain's CDR3 is CASSLKFPWTDTQYF. In DNA, the CDR3 is TGTGCCAGCAGCTTAAAATTCCCATGGACAGATACGCAGTATTTT. The V and J genes are TRBV7-2 and TRBJ2-3; no reliable D call. Trimming pared 2 bases from V and 3 bases from J, leaving 12 bases between. There are 15 residues in the CDR3. The germline gives CDR1 SGHTA, CDR2 FQGNSA.

This clonotype has more than one count but fewer than ten. This rearrangement joins TRBV20-1 to TRBJ1-1, with D tentatively TRBD1 (5 bases). Trimming pared 5 bases from V and 3 bases from J, leaving 19 bases between. The CDR3 is made up of 15 amino acids. Germline assignment: CDR1 DFQATT and CDR2 SNEGSKA (reference sequence). The CDR3 coding sequence is TGCAGTGCTTGGTCACGGGGGGAAGGTGACACTGAAGCTTTCTTT. Its protein product is CSAWSRGEGDTEAFF.

In its sample, this clonotype was seen many times. V is TRBV12-3 or TRBV12-4 and J is TRBJ2-3, with unresolved D. This CDR3 is 17 amino acids long. The germline V and J ends were trimmed by 5 bases and 2 bases, with 20 bases remaining between them. CDR3 bases: TGTGCCAGCAGTCGTTGGGCCCGACCGACCGCCACAGATACGCAGTATTTT. Its translation: CASSRWARPTATDTQYF.

This clonotype was observed a handful of times. This chain joins TRBV18 and TRBJ2-5, with 7 bases aligning to TRBD1. After removal of 4 bases from V and 5 bases from J, the junction contained 4 bases not matched to a gene. CDR1 and CDR2 from the germline V gene are KGHSH and LQKENI. The CDR3 has 13 residues. Here the CDR3 reads CASSQGQRETQYF. DNA for the CDR3: TGTGCCAGCTCACAGGGACAGAGGGAGACCCAGTACTTC.

This clonotype occurred many times. The CDR3 sequence: CASSPGRDLNTEAFF. The CDR3 nucleotides read TGTGCCAGCAGTCCCGGCAGGGATTTGAACACTGAAGCTTTCTTT. The chain recombines TRBV12-3 or TRBV12-4 with TRBJ1-1; the D gene is possibly TRBD1 (5 bases). Trimming removed 5 bases at V and 0 bases at J, with 13 bases between. CDR3 length: 15 residues.

This clonotype has only a few counts. V usage is TRBV13 and J usage is TRBJ2-5; the match to TRBD2 covers 9 bases. CDR1 is PRHDT and CDR2 is FYEKMQ in the germline V gene (reference sequence). The ends lost 2 bases at V and 5 bases at J; junction bases unmatched: 3. The CDR3 loop spans 14 amino acids. Here the CDR3 reads CASSLRSGSETQYF. The CDR3 DNA reads TGTGCCAGCAGCTTACGTAGCGGGAGTGAGACCCAGTACTTC.

This clonotype was detected ten times or more. The rearrangement joins TRBV14 to TRBJ1-5; weak D call: TRBD1 (6 bases). The germline CDR1 and CDR2 sequences are SGHDN and FVKESK. The CDR3 has 17 residues. V lost 0 bases, J lost 0 bases, and 12 bases lay in between. The CDR3 nucleotides read TGTGCCAGCAGCCAAGAAGGGCCAGGGGATAGCAATCAGCCCCAGCATTTT. As protein: CASSQEGPGDSNQPQHF. Complete variable domain (other parts from reference TRBV14 and TRBJ1-5): EAGVTQFPSHSVIEKGQTVTLRCDPISGHDNLYWYRRVMGKEIKFLLHFVKESKQDESGMPNNRFLAERTGGTYSTLKVQPAELEDSGVYFCASSQEGPGDSNQPQHFGDGTRLSIL.

This chain connects TRBV2 to TRBJ1-2, with D possibly matching TRBD1 (6 bases). Trimming cost V 8 bases and J 3 bases, with 16 bases left between them. Germline V lookup: CDR1 SNHLY, CDR2 FYNNEI. This CDR3 is 14 amino acids long. The CDR3, as DNA: TGTGCCAGCCTCAAACAGGGCCTGGACTATGGCTACACCTTC. Encoded protein: CASLKQGLDYGYTF. The variable domain in full, with the rest retrieved from reference TRBV2 and TRBJ1-2, is EPEVTQTPSHQVTQMGQEVILRCVPISNHLYFYWYRQILGQKVEFLVSFYNNEISEKSEIFDDQFSVERPDGSNFTLKIRSTKLEDSAMYFCASLKQGLDYGYTFGSGTRLTVV.

The J gene is TRBJ2-1, the V gene TRBV27, with TRBD1 matching over 12 bases. Germline V gene sequence: CDR1 MNHEY, CDR2 SMNVEV (reference sequence). V dropped 5 bases and J dropped 8; count of bases not matched to a gene: 10. The CDR3 covers 16 residues. CDR3 residues: CASSELGQGAFDEQFF. The CDR3 coding sequence is TGTGCCAGCAGTGAACTGGGACAGGGGGCCTTCGATGAGCAGTTCTTC.

This clonotype was seen at least ten times. This chain connects TRBV27 to TRBJ2-4; 7 positions match TRBD2. Germline CDR1 reads MNHEY; CDR2 reads SMNVEV (reference sequence). V lost 6 bases to trimming and J lost 9 bases; unmatched junction nucleotides: 8. This CDR3 is built from 13 residues. In DNA form, the CDR3 reads TGTGCCAGCAGCCTAGGCGGGAGATTCATTCAGTACTTC. This sequence encodes CASSLGGRFIQYF.

This clonotype was seen ten or more times. The genes are TRBV12-5 and TRBJ1-2; D unresolved. The V gene lost 4 bases and the J gene lost 2 bases, with 8 bases spanning the gap. The V gene's germline CDR1 is LGHNT and CDR2 FRNRAP. The CDR3 is 13 residues long. CDR3 in DNA: TGTGCTAGTGGTTCGGCGGGAAACTATGGCTACACCTTC. This gives the protein CASGSAGNYGYTF.

The chain carries TRBV5-1 and TRBJ1-2, with a tentative D call TRBD1 (5 bases). This CDR3 is built from 14 residues. CDR1 and CDR2 (germline): SGHRS, YFSETQ. The V gene lost 4 bases and the J gene lost 7 bases, with 17 bases spanning the gap. This CDR3 reads CASSGGVQGGGYTF. In DNA, the CDR3 is TGCGCCAGCAGCGGAGGAGTGCAGGGCGGTGGCTACACCTTC.

The sample holds many counts of this clonotype. The chain is built from TRBV4-3 and TRBJ2-2; 9 bases agree with TRBD1. Germline assignment: CDR1 LGHNA and CDR2 YSLEER. This CDR3 is 14 amino acids long. Unmatched junction bases numbered 5, after V lost 3 bases and J lost 9 bases. The CDR3 nucleotides read TGCGCCAGCAGCCAGGCCGGGACAGGGTGGGAGCTGTTTTTT. It is translated as CASSQAGTGWELFF.